This TCR beta chain is drawn from a study of cytotoxic CD8 clonotypes in ibrutinib-treated CLL. Overall study: Partial response occurred in about 25 patients and complete response in 2; at median roughly 72 months, around 14 remained remitted and some 12 progressed. General study findings and limits: Public clonotypes (which were uncommon) either contracted or remained stable on treatment.

The method was immunoSEQ multiplex PCR; TCRdb's version includes in-frame clones alone and lacks a portion of them. In the table there are tens of thousands of clones, over 60% of which are singletons. A note on this clone: The antigen remains unidentified.

CDR3 length equals 13 residues. Per germline, CDR1 SGHDN and CDR2 FVKESK. Deletions cut 3 bases from V and 2 bases from J, with 2 bases between. This sequence originates from a human donor with chronic lymphocytic leukemia. This chain connects TRBV14 to TRBJ2-6; no firm D call. Sequenced here: PBMCs, sampled after 12 months of ibrutinib treatment. DNA for the CDR3: TGTGCCAGCAGCCAGGCTGGGGCCAACGTCCTGACTTTC. Translated, it gives CASSQAGANVLTF.